A single sample gave rise to the 11 T cell receptor beta chains below, sequenced in a study of cytomegalovirus exposure and HLA in healthy donors. With 60 Vbeta and 13 Jbeta primers, the PCR was carried out. Repertoires were generated with immunoSEQ multiplex PCR, while TCRdb's copy carries only in-frame clones and drops some. The sample has 110,000 to 150,000 clones; over 60% are singletons. Sequencing was done on a sample of PBMCs. The receptors were sampled from a man aged 40-55 years in good health and CMV-seronegative.

The rearrangement uses TRBV27 and TRBJ1-4; TRBD1 matches 10 bases. This CDR3 has 14 residues. CDR1 MNHEY and CDR2 SMNVEV come from the germline V gene (reference sequence). V shed 4 bases and J 7 bases; nucleotides not matched to a gene: 3. For the CDR3, the DNA is TGTGCCAGCAGTTCCCGACAGGGGGCTGAAAAACTGTTTTTT. Translated: CASSSRQGAEKLFF.

The chain has TRBV7-6 and TRBJ2-5; TRBD2 aligns across 10 bases. Losses at the gene ends were 4 bases for V and 1 base for J; bases not matched to a gene: 3. Germline loops: CDR1 SGHVS, CDR2 FNYEAQ. CDR3 length: 15 amino acids. CDR3 in DNA: TGTGCCAGCAGCTCTAGCGGGAGACTCCAAGAGACCCAGTACTTC. Translated, it gives CASSSSGRLQETQYF.

This clone was seen more than once but under ten times. The chain employs TRBV27 and TRBJ1-1, with D perhaps TRBD1 (6 bases). CDR1 and CDR2 from the germline V gene are MNHEY and SMNVEV (reference sequence). V was trimmed by 2 bases and J by 0 bases, leaving 16 bases between them. The CDR3 consists of 17 residues. DNA of the CDR3: TGTGCCAGCAGTTTAAGTCGGGGGGCTCATTTGAACACTGAAGCTTTCTTT. It encodes CASSLSRGAHLNTEAFF.

The V call is TRBV2, the J call TRBJ1-5; tentative D call: TRBD1 (6 bases). The length of the CDR3 is 14 residues. V was pared by 6 bases and J by 0 bases, with 9 bases between. CDR1 is SNHLY, CDR2 FYNNEI, per germline. The CDR3 is CASSPQGSNQPQHF. DNA of the CDR3: TGTGCCAGCAGCCCACAGGGTAGCAATCAGCCCCAGCATTTT.

The genes are TRBV7-3 and TRBJ2-7, with 8 bases that match TRBD1. V shed 3 bases, J shed 4 bases, and the junction held 8 bases outside the gene matches. The germline V gene has CDR1 SGHTA and CDR2 FQGTGA. The CDR3 spans 15 residues. CDR3 DNA sequence: TGTGCCAGCAGCTTCACAGGGGGAGGTTCGTACGAGCAGTACTTC. It is translated as CASSFTGGGSYEQYF.

This clone was seen a handful of times. The rearrangement uses TRBV7-9 and TRBJ2-7; 7 bases are shared with TRBD1. Germline V gene sequence: CDR1 SEHNR, CDR2 FQNEAQ (reference sequence). V shed 5 bases and J 3 bases; nucleotides not matched to a gene: 4. The CDR3 runs to 13 residues. As DNA, the CDR3 is TGTGCCAGCAGCGGACGGGACAGCTACGAGCAGTACTTC. It specifies CASSGRDSYEQYF.

The rearrangement uses TRBV29-1 and TRBJ2-5, with D unresolved. The CDR3 totals 12 residues. V was cut by 4 bases and J by 1 base, with 7 bases left in between. The germline gives CDR1 SQVTM, CDR2 ANQGSEA. The CDR3 DNA reads as TGCAGCGTTGCCCATTCCCAAGAGACCCAGTACTTC. Translation gives CSVAHSQETQYF.

The V call is TRBV6-1, the J call TRBJ1-2; D might be TRBD1 (6 bases). The V end was cut by 4 bases, the J end by 6 bases, with 12 bases between. Germline CDR1 reads MNHNS; CDR2 reads SASEGT. The CDR3 loop spans 13 amino acids. The CDR3 loop is CASSGDKVHGYTF. The CDR3 nucleotides are TGTGCCAGCAGTGGGGACAAGGTTCATGGCTACACCTTC.

This chain connects TRBV7-9 to TRBJ2-2; a weak D match, TRBD2 (7 bases). This CDR3 contains 15 residues. Trimming took off 11 bases at V and 4 bases at J, with 20 bases between the two ends. Germline V CDR1 and CDR2: SEHNR, FQNEAQ (reference sequence). The CDR3 here is CACPISGGRTGELFF. The CDR3 DNA sequence: TGTGCCTGCCCCATTTCGGGGGGCCGCACCGGGGAGCTGTTTTTT. The whole variable domain, remainder taken from reference TRBV7-9 and TRBJ2-2, is DTGVSQNPRHKITKRGQNVTFRCDPISEHNRLYWYRQTLGQGPEFLTYFQNEAQLEKSRLLSDRFSAERPKGSFSTLEIQRTEQGDSAMYLCACPISGGRTGELFFGEGSRLTVL.

This chain connects TRBV5-1 to TRBJ2-1, with TRBD2 matching 9 bases. The CDR3 runs to 14 residues. The germline V gene has CDR1 SGHRS and CDR2 YFSETQ. With V trimmed by 2 bases and J by 6 bases, 3 bases remained unmatched. In nucleotides, the CDR3 is TGCGCCAGCAGCTTAGTACTAGCGGGCAATGAGCAGTTCTTC. Its protein is CASSLVLAGNEQFF.

This chain joins TRBV6-1 and TRBJ2-3; TRBD1 is a possible D gene (6 bases). In germline, CDR1 is MNHNS, CDR2 SASEGT. This CDR3 is 14 amino acids long. Deletions cut 6 bases from V and 8 bases from J, with 18 bases between. The CDR3 region is CASSLQGRRVTQYF. Written as DNA, the CDR3 is TGTGCCAGCAGCCTACAGGGACGGCGGGTTACGCAGTATTTT.